This TCR beta chain was documented in a study of CD8 T cells in Susac syndrome. Findings and limits, study-wide: The study acknowledged a relatively small number of individuals in its TCR sequencing and HLA analysis.

Multiple sclerosis controls were treatment-naive patients with stable or active relapsing-remitting disease. Negative isolation was used for CD8+ and CD4+ T cells, and FACS enrichment was applied to TEMRA cells. The CDR3 totals 13 residues. V shed 3 bases and J shed 8 bases, with 11 bases lying between them. An input of roughly 0.5 to 1 ug of RNA was subjected to reverse transcription using random hexamers. Amplification of TCR beta CDR3 was carried out by immunoSEQ multiplex PCR, which covered 54 Vbeta and 13 Jbeta segments. MiXCR was run by TCRdb on the immunoSEQ multiplex PCR reads, yielding one entry per CDR3 protein. The table lists about 300,000 distinct CDR3 sequences, about nine tenths of them singletons. To note about this clonotype: Its target is not known.

The V gene is TRBV12-3 or TRBV12-4, the J gene TRBJ2-1, with a weak D call TRBD1 (5 bases). Sequenced input: CD8+ T cells from PBMCs. The source of this sequence is a human donor with multiple sclerosis. The DNA of the CDR3 is TGTGCCAGCAGTTTGCATGGGGCTCATGAGCAGTTCTTC. It specifies CASSLHGAHEQFF.